This T cell receptor (beta chain) is drawn from a study of blood T cell repertoires in COVID-19 (TCRdb year 2020). Regarding the complete study: Samples from collaborators originated in the United States, Italy and Spain and spanned both the acute and convalescent phases of COVID-19. The material from the prospective study consisted of cDNA or gDNA derived from T cells, B-cell-depleted T cells, or PBMCs. Deeply sampled blood TCRbeta repertoires from subjects exposed to, actively infected with, or recovered from COVID-19 were included in the dataset. The repertoires were made available in a free public database intended to serve as a resource for research on the immune response to SARS-CoV-2. Samples were obtained from the ongoing ImmuneRACE study (first 160 participants) and from 1,200 or so subjects provided by 6 global collaborators. A de-identified subject ID, COVID-19 status, age in years and sex were almost always included in the sample metadata. Where available, HLA class I and class II types were obtained from metadata supplied by the sample provider rather than from assay-based typing. Beyond this particular receptor, the publication reports: Clinical and demographic metadata were provided uncurated, with the amount varying by source and participant.

TCRbeta CDR3 regions were amplified from genomic DNA using the immunoSEQ Assay, a bias-controlled multiplex PCR. Processing in the source paper ran as follows. Within the assay, amplification of reference gene primers was used to estimate how many nucleated cells each sample contained. To quantify the absolute abundance of each unique TCRbeta CDR3 rearrangement, sequence reads were collapsed and filtered. For each sample, productive Simpson clonality was calculated as the square root of Simpson's diversity index across productive rearrangements. In its TCRdb copy, this immuneACCESS table keeps in-frame sequences only and misses some clones. Where compared with another copy, unresolved V genes explain less than half of these, and the others have no known cause. The V and J calls and the clone size are those of that table, but D and trimming were determined from the DNA. The sample table holds hundreds of thousands of clones, of which approximately 87% were seen once. The ten largest account for 2.3% of the sample.

Germline trimming amounts to 4 bases on V and 5 bases on J, with 11 as the count of junction bases outside the gene matches. The CDR1 and CDR2 encoded by the germline V gene are SGDLS and YYNGEE. From its cysteine to its phenylalanine, the CDR3 spans 16 amino acids. Only the CDR3 portion is preserved as DNA: 48 bases, with reading frame beginning at the first base. In Seattle, one collaborating source enrolled patients while the infection was active and tracked those patients longitudinally over the course of disease. The collaborating institutions used their own protocols to collect whole blood in K2EDTA tubes. For TCRbeta analysis, collaborators shipped samples in one of three forms: frozen whole blood, isolated PBMCs, or DNA extracted from either of those sample types. On this clone: The antigen it binds to is not known. No much larger clone exists at a distance of one base, and base qualities are not known.

The V and J genes are TRBV9 and TRBJ2-1, and TRBD2 aligns with 8 junction nucleotides. The receptor comes from a woman in her sixties with COVID-19, enrolled during active disease. The sequencing input was peripheral blood. The DNA reads as follows: TGTGCCAGCAGCCCAACAATACAGCGGGGGAACAATGAGCAGTTCTTC. It codes for CASSPTIQRGNNEQFF.